Shown below are 24 T cell receptor beta chains from a single sample sequenced in a study of blood T cell repertoires in COVID-19. Sequencing used immunoSEQ multiplex PCR; TCRdb keeps in-frame clones, though not all of them. The sample has fewer than 250,000 clones; around 85% are singletons. The sequencing sample was made of peripheral blood. The receptors originated from a man between 60 and 70 years old with COVID-19, enrolled during active disease.

In its sample, this clone was seen once. The chain carries TRBV5-5 and TRBJ1-5, with D perhaps TRBD1 (5 bases). V lost 0 bases and J lost 1, with 20 bases in between. This CDR3 has 19 amino acids. The germline V gene encodes CDR1 SGHKS and CDR2 YYEKEE (reference sequence). CDR3 DNA sequence: TGTGCCAGCAGCTTGGACTCAGGGAGGACGTGGAGAAGCAATCAGCCCCAGCATTTT. It codes for CASSLDSGRTWRSNQPQHF.

Comment on this clone: The sample carries other DNA sequences with the same CDR3. The rearrangement joins TRBV27 to TRBJ1-1; D unclear. The CDR3 contains 13 residues. Per germline, CDR1 MNHEY and CDR2 SMNVEV (reference sequence). V was clipped by 3 bases and J by 4 bases, with 9 bases between them. The DNA of the CDR3 is TGTGCCAGCAGTTTCGGAGAAGGCACTGAAGCTTTCTTT. It yields the protein CASSFGEGTEAFF.

This rearrangement joins TRBV15 to TRBJ2-1; TRBD2 agrees at 10 bases. Trimming took 2 bases from V and 5 from J; bases not matched to a gene: 12. Germline values: CDR1 LNHNV, CDR2 YYDKDF (reference sequence). This CDR3 comprises 18 residues. The CDR3 is CATSRFPSGLAENNEQFF. CDR3 bases: TGTGCCACCAGCAGATTCCCTAGTGGACTAGCGGAAAACAATGAGCAGTTCTTC.

The chain employs TRBV4-1 and TRBJ1-4; TRBD1 might be the D (6 bases). V was cut by 4 bases and J by 12 bases, with 21 bases left in between. Germline V gene data show CDR1 as MGHRA and CDR2 as YSYEKL. The CDR3 totals 15 residues. CDR3 sequence (DNA): TGCGCCAGCAGCCCGAGCGGACAGTCAGATGAGGAACTGTTTTTT. Amino acids: CASSPSGQSDEELFF.

This clone was counted once. V usage is TRBV5-4 and J usage is TRBJ1-3, with 9 bases that match TRBD1. Germline trimming cut 6 bases from V and 4 bases from J; bases unmatched to any gene: 14. Germline V gene sequence: CDR1 SGHNT, CDR2 YYREEE (reference sequence). The length of the CDR3 is 17 residues. The DNA for the CDR3 is TGTGCCAGCACCCACCGGGACAGGGAATTTGCAGGAAACACCATATATTTT. Protein: CASTHRDREFAGNTIYF.

Note on this clone: Other nucleotide sequences from this sample produce the same CDR3. The gene calls are TRBV13 and TRBJ1-5; D is uncertain. This CDR3 spans 14 amino acids. Germline V CDR1 and CDR2: PRHDT, FYEKMQ (reference sequence). Deletions cut 1 base from V and 1 base from J, with 5 bases between. DNA of the CDR3: TGTGCCAGCAGCTTAGCCAGGAGCAATCAGCCCCAGCATTTT. Its translation is CASSLARSNQPQHF.

The chain uses TRBV5-1 and TRBJ2-1; 8 bases agree with TRBD2. The CDR3 extends over 15 amino acids. Germline trimming cut 6 bases from V and 6 bases from J; bases unmatched to any gene: 11. Germline V gene data show CDR1 as SGHRS and CDR2 as YFSETQ. The CDR3 DNA follows: TGCGCCAGCACCCTAACGGGGGGGCCCTCCAATGAGCAGTTCTTC. Translation: CASTLTGGPSNEQFF.

This sequence joins TRBV3-1 (or the pseudogene TRBV3-2) and TRBJ1-1; 8 nucleotides align to TRBD1. The CDR3 covers 13 residues. Germline V gene data show CDR1 as LGHDT and CDR2 as YNNKEL (reference sequence). The trim removed 2 bases at V and 9 bases at J, leaving 5 bases unmatched. The DNA for the CDR3 is TGTGCCAGCAGCCAACAGGGGGCAGACAAAGCTTTCTTT. Protein sequence: CASSQQGADKAFF.

This chain links TRBV28 with TRBJ2-5; TRBD2 might be the D (5 bases). V shed 6 bases and J shed 2 bases, with 22 bases lying between them. CDR1 and CDR2 (germline): MDHEN, SYDVKM. This CDR3 contains 17 residues. CDR3 region: CASRPGKSVYLQETQYF. CDR3 DNA sequence: TGTGCCAGCAGGCCCGGGAAGAGCGTTTACCTACAAGAGACCCAGTACTTC.

The V gene is TRBV6-5, the J gene TRBJ1-1, with D uncertain. CDR1 MNHEY and CDR2 SVGAGI come from the germline V gene. The V end lost 0 bases, the J end lost 11 bases, and 16 bases lay between the germline ends. The CDR3 sequence is 14 residues long. CDR3 region: CASSYSEFSQRAFF. For the CDR3, the DNA is TGTGCCAGCAGTTACTCGGAGTTTTCACAGCGGGCTTTCTTT.

The V call is TRBV15, the J call TRBJ2-1; D gene unclear. Germline CDR1 and CDR2: LNHNV and YYDKDF (reference sequence). The length of the CDR3 is 15 residues. The V gene lost 0 bases and the J gene lost 6 bases, with 12 bases spanning the gap. CDR3 nucleotide sequence: TGTGCCACCAGCAGAGAACGAACGGTCCTCAATGAGCAGTTCTTC. It translates to CATSRERTVLNEQFF.

This clone was seen only once. V is TRBV6-5 and J is TRBJ1-5; 8 bases fit TRBD1. Germline CDR1 MNHEY, CDR2 SVGAGI. The CDR3 is 15 amino acids. Trimming at V came to 6 bases and at J to 0 bases, leaving 4 bases not matched to a gene. DNA for the CDR3: TGTGCCAGCAGGATCACAGGGGGTAGCAATCAGCCCCAGCATTTT. Protein sequence: CASRITGGSNQPQHF.

V gene TRBV6-1 combines with J gene TRBJ1-5, with D hard to call. This CDR3 has 16 residues. CDR1 and CDR2 (germline): MNHNS, SASEGT. Trimming cost V 4 bases and J 0 bases, with 13 bases left between them. The CDR3 reads CASSAFGAYSNQPQHF. The CDR3 nucleotides are TGTGCCAGCAGTGCCTTTGGAGCCTATAGCAATCAGCCCCAGCATTTT.

The chain links TRBV7-9 to TRBJ2-1, with 9 bases that match TRBD1. CDR3 length equals 15 residues. The J segment lost 9 bases and the V segment lost 5 bases, leaving 11 bases of the junction unmatched. The V gene's germline CDR1 is SEHNR and CDR2 FQNEAQ (reference sequence). The CDR3 reads CASSALTGGKGEQFF. DNA for the CDR3: TGTGCCAGCAGCGCCTTAACAGGGGGCAAGGGTGAGCAGTTCTTC. The full variable domain, completed using reference TRBV7-9 and TRBJ2-1, is DTGVSQNPRHKITKRGQNVTFRCDPISEHNRLYWYRQTLGQGPEFLTYFQNEAQLEKSRLLSDRFSAERPKGSFSTLEIQRTEQGDSAMYLCASSALTGGKGEQFFGPGTRLTVL.

This chain joins TRBV5-4 and TRBJ1-4; the match to TRBD1 covers 9 bases. Germline assignment: CDR1 SGHNT and CDR2 YYREEE (reference sequence). This CDR3 has 17 amino acids. Germline trimming cut 1 base from V and 3 bases from J; bases unmatched to any gene: 7. The CDR3 region is CASSLRFRTGANEKLFF. CDR3 DNA sequence: TGTGCCAGCAGCTTGAGGTTTCGGACAGGGGCTAATGAAAAACTGTTTTTT. The whole variable domain, remainder taken from reference TRBV5-4 and TRBJ1-4, is ETGVTQSPTHLIKTRGQQVTLRCSSQSGHNTVSWYQQALGQGPQFIFQYYREEENGRGNFPPRFSGLQFPNYSSELNVNALELDDSALYLCASSLRFRTGANEKLFFGSGTQLSVL.

V is TRBV27 and J is TRBJ1-1; TRBD1 is a possible D gene (6 bases). The CDR3 has 14 residues. The V gene lost 6 bases and the J gene lost 5 bases, with 16 bases spanning the gap. Germline-derived CDR1 and CDR2 are MNHEY and SMNVEV (reference sequence). The CDR3 nucleotides read TGTGCCAGCAGCTCATCCCAGGGGTTAACTGAAGCTTTCTTT. Its translation is CASSSSQGLTEAFF.

The chain carries TRBV15 and TRBJ2-5, with D possibly TRBD2 on 5 matching bases. Germline V gene lookup returns CDR1 LNHNV and CDR2 YYDKDF (reference sequence). The CDR3 consists of 14 residues. The V and J ends lost 2 bases and 2 bases respectively, with 9 bases between them. This chain's CDR3 is CATSRLAGQETQYF. The CDR3 bases are TGTGCCACCAGCAGACTAGCCGGGCAAGAGACCCAGTACTTC.

This clone was picked up one time. V and J are TRBV3-1 (or the pseudogene TRBV3-2) and TRBJ1-1, with TRBD1 matching 7 bases. CDR1 and CDR2 from the germline V gene are LGHDT and YNNKEL (reference sequence). The CDR3 totals 16 residues. Trimming took 2 bases from V and 1 from J; bases not matched to a gene: 7. In nucleotides, the CDR3 is TGTGCCAGCAGCCAACACAGGGGTGAGGGGAACACTGAAGCTTTCTTT. It encodes CASSQHRGEGNTEAFF.

The chain combines TRBV19 with TRBJ1-5, with a possible D match to TRBD1 (5 bases). The germline V gene has CDR1 LNHDA and CDR2 SQIVND (reference sequence). Trimming removed 8 bases at V and 7 bases at J, with 21 bases between. The CDR3 extends over 15 amino acids. CDR3 protein: CASSPRGYGRQPQHF. CDR3 nucleotide sequence: TGTGCCAGTTCTCCCCGGGGGTATGGACGACAGCCCCAGCATTTT.

This chain joins TRBV3-1 (or the pseudogene TRBV3-2) and TRBJ1-2; 8 bases match TRBD1. The CDR3 is 12 amino acids. J was trimmed by 8 bases and V by 6 bases; bases with no gene match: 5. Germline lookup yields CDR1 LGHDT and CDR2 YNNKEL (reference sequence). Here the CDR3 reads CASSLRQGGYTF. In DNA, the CDR3 is TGTGCCAGCAGTCTCAGACAGGGGGGCTACACCTTC.

The rearrangement uses TRBV6-4 and TRBJ1-1; tentative D call: TRBD1 (5 bases). This CDR3 has 14 residues. The V end lost 5 bases, the J end lost 1 base, and 11 bases lay between the germline ends. Germline V CDR1 and CDR2: MRHNA, SNTAGT. This chain's CDR3 is CASSIQGGNTEAFF. CDR3 nucleotides: TGTGCCAGCAGTATTCAGGGTGGGAACACTGAAGCTTTCTTT.

The J gene is TRBJ1-3, the V gene TRBV25-1; D is uncertain. CDR1 MGHDK and CDR2 SYGVNS come from the germline V gene. The CDR3 runs to 14 residues. V shed 1 base and J shed 9 bases, with 13 bases lying between them. For the CDR3, the DNA is TGTGCCAGCAGTGAATCCCCGCGGTCCGGCACCATATATTTT. It translates to CASSESPRSGTIYF.

Remarks on this clone: The junction does not match germline at one end; this may be a read error. The chain links TRBV7-9 to TRBJ1-2, with TRBD1 as a possible D gene (5 bases). Germline V gene sequence: CDR1 SEHNR, CDR2 FQNEAQ (reference sequence). CDR3 length: 12 amino acids. In DNA, the CDR3 is TGTGCCAGCAGCCTAGACAGTGGCCCATCCCCCTTC. Its protein product is CASSLDSGPSPF.

V usage is TRBV5-6 and J usage is TRBJ1-5; 9 bases are shared with TRBD1. This CDR3 has 17 amino acids. CDR1 SGHDT and CDR2 YYEEEE come from the germline V gene. V gave up 3 bases and J gave up 5 bases; unmatched junction bases: 12. The CDR3 DNA reads as TGTGCCAGCAGCTCAACCGCGGGACAGGGAAATGATCAGCCCCAGCATTTT. As protein: CASSSTAGQGNDQPQHF.